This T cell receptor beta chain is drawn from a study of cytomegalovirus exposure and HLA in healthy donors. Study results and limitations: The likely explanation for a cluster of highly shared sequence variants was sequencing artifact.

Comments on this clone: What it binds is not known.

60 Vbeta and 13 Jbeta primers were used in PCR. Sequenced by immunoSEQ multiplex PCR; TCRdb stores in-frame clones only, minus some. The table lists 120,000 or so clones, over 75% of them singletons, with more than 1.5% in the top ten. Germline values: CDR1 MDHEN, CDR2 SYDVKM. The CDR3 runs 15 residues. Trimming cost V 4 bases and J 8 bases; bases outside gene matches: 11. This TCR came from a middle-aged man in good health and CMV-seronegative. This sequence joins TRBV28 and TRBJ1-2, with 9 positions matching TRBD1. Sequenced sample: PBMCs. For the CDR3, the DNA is TGTGCCAGCAGTTCATCCGGGACAGGGAATTGGGGCTACACCTTC. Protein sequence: CASSSSGTGNWGYTF.